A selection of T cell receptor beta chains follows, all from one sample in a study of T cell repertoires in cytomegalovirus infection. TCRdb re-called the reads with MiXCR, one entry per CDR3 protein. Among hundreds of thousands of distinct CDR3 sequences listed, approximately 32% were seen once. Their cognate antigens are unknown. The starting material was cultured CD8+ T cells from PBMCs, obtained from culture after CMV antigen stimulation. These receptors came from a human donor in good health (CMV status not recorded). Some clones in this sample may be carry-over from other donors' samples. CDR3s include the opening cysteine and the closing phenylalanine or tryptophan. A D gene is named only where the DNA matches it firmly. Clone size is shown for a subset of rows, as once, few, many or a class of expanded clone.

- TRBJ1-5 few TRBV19 TGTGCCAGTAGTATAGCTCCAGGATATCAGCCCCAGCATTTT CASSIAPGYQPQHF
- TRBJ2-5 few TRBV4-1 TGCGCCAGCAGTACCGGGACGTACCAAGAGACCCAGTACTTC CASSTGTYQETQYF
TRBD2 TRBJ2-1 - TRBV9 TGTGCCAGCAGCCCCCTCCTGGGCGGGGGGGCCTACAATGAGCAGTTCTTC CASSPLLGGGAYNEQFF
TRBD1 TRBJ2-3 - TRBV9 TGTGCCAGCAGCCCACCAGGGGGACGCACAGATACGCAGTATTTT CASSPPGGRTDTQYF
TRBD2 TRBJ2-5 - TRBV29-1 TGCAGCGCGCAGACTAGCGCTCAAGAGACCCAGTACTTC CSAQTSAQETQYF
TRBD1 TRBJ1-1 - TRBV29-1 TGCAGCGTTGAGACAGGGATTAACACTGAAGCTTTCTTT CSVETGINTEAFF
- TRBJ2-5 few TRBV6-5 TGTGCCAGCAGTTACTCGACAGGAATCCAAGAGACCCAGTACTTC CASSYSTGIQETQYF
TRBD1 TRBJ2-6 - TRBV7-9 TGTGCCAGCAGCTCAAACTCCGGGACAGGGATATTAGGAGCCAACGTCCTGACTTTC CASSSNSGTGILGANVLTF
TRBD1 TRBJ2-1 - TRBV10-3 TGTGCCATGCGGACAGGGGACAATGAGCAGTTCTTC CAMRTGDNEQFF
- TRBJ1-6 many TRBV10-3 TGTGCCATCAGTGAGTCCGGGAGAGGGGTGGATTCACCCCTCCACTTT CAISESGRGVDSPLHF
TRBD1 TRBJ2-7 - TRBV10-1 TGCGCCAGCAGTGAGTCGATCCGGACAGGGGAAATTTCGTACGAGCAGTACTTC CASSESIRTGEISYEQYF
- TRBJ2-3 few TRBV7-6 TGTGCCAGCAGCACCAGGGGCGGGATGGATACGCAGTATTTT CASSTRGGMDTQYF
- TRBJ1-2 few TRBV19 TGTGCCAGTAGTCCTGCCGGGACGAAAGAAAAATGTACCTTC CASSPAGTKEKCTF
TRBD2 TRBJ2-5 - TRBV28 TGTGCCAGCGGGGCGGGACTAGCCCGAGGGGAGACCCAGTACTTC CASGAGLARGETQYF
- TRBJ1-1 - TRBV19 TGTGCCAGTAGTTCCCAAACCGGGACAAGGAAAAGGGGCACTGAAGCTTTCTTT CASSSQTGTRKRGTEAFF
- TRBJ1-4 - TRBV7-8 TGTGCCAGCAGCTTGTTACCCCCCCGCGGGGGTTCGACTGCAACTAATGAAAAACTGTTTTTT CASSLLPPRGGSTATNEKLFF
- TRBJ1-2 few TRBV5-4 TGTGCCAGCAGCTTCCGACAGGAGAATAACTATGGCTACACCTTC CASSFRQENNYGYTF
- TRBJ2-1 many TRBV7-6 TGTGCCAGCAGCGATACGGGTCTGGTGAACAATGAGCAGTTCTTC CASSDTGLVNNEQFF
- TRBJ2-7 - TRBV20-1 TGCAGTGCTTTCACAGACCACTACGAGCAGTACTTC CSAFTDHYEQYF
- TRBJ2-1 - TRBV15 TGTGCCACCAGCCCCTACCGGGGCTCCTACAATGAGCAGTTCTTC CATSPYRGSYNEQFF
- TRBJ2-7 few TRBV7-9 TGTGCCAGCCGCGGGCACCCCTCCTACGAGCAGTACTTC CASRGHPSYEQYF
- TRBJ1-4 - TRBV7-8 TGTGCCAGCAGCTTAGCCAGAGTTGCAGGAGAAAAACTGTTTTTT CASSLARVAGEKLFF
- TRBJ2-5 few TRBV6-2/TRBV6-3 TGTGCCAGCAGTTACTCGTGGAGTCGAGAGACCCAGTACTTC CASSYSWSRETQYF
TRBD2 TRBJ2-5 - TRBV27 TGTGCCAGCAGTTCCTGGGGGACTAGAGGAAAGACCCAGTACTTC CASSSWGTRGKTQYF
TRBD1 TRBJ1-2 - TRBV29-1 TGCAGCGTTTGGGAGGGGGCGGTCGGCTACACCTTC CSVWEGAVGYTF
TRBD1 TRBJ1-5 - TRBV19 TGTGCCAGTAGTATCCCGGACAGGGGTTGGAATCAGCCCCAGCATTTT CASSIPDRGWNQPQHF
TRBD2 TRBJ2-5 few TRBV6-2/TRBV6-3 TGTGCCAGCAGCCTGGGAGGGTGGGATGTGACCCAGTACTTC CASSLGGWDVTQYF
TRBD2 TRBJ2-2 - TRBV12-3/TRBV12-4 TGTGCCAGCAGCTCGTCTAGCGGGGGAGCGAACACCGGGGAGCTGTTTTTT CASSSSSGGANTGELFF